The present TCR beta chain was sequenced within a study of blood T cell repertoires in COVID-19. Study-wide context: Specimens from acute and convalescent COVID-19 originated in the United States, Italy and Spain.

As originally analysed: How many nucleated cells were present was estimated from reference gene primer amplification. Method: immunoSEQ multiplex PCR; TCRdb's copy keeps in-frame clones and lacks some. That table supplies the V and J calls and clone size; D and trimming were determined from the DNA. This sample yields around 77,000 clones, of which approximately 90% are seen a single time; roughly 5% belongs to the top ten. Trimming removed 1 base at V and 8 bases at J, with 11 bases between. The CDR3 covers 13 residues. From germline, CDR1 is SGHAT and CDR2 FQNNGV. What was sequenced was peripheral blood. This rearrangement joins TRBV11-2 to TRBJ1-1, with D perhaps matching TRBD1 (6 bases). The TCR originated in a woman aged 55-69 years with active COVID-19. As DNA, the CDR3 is TGTGCCAGCAGCTTAGTAGACAGGAGCGAAGCTTTCTTT. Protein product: CASSLVDRSEAFF.